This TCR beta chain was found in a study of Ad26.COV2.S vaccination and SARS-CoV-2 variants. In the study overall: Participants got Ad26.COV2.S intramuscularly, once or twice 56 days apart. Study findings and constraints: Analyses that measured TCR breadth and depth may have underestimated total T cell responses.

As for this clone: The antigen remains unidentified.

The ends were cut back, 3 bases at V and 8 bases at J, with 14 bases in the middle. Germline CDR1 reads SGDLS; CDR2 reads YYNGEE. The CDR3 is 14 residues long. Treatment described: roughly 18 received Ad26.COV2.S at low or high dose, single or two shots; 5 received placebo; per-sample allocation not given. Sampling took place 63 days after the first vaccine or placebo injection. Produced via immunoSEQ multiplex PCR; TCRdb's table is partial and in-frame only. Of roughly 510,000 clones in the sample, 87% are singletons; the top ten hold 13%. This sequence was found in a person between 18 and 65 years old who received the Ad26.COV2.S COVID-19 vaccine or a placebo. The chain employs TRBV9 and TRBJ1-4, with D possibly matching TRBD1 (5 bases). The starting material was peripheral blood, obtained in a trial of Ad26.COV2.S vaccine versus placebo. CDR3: CASSERGWEEKLFF. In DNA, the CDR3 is TGTGCCAGCAGCGAAAGGGGTTGGGAGGAAAAACTGTTTTTT.